This paragraph covers one TCR beta chain sequence. In this sample, this clone turned up once. Its binding antigen is unknown. Per-base qualities were not stored, and no clone one base away is much larger. Collaborating institutions collected whole blood in K2EDTA tubes following their own protocols. Collaborator samples were shipped for TCRbeta analysis as frozen whole blood, isolated PBMCs, or DNA extracted from either sample type. TCRbeta CDR3 regions were amplified from genomic DNA using the immunoSEQ Assay, a bias-controlled multiplex PCR. The published analysis was carried out like this. The number of nucleated cells in each sample was estimated by amplification of reference gene primers within the assay. To quantify the absolute abundance of each unique TCRbeta CDR3 rearrangement, sequence reads were collapsed and filtered. Productive Simpson clonality was computed per sample as the square root of Simpson's diversity index over productive rearrangements. TCRdb took over this immuneACCESS table, retaining in-frame rearrangements with V and J assigned. Such tables are incomplete; in checked studies, under half of the missing clones stem from an unresolved V gene, and the remainder is unexplained. Clonal size and the V and J genes are those of that table, whereas D and trimming came from the DNA. This sample has 200,000 to 300,000 clones in its table, and 65% to 85% of those were observed once. Of the sample, around 25% falls within the top ten clones.

This sample stems from a study of blood T cell repertoires in COVID-19 (dated by TCRdb to the early 2020s). Study-wide context: The collaborator samples originated in the United States, Italy and Spain and spanned the acute and convalescent phases of COVID-19. The material from the prospective study consisted of cDNA or gDNA derived from T cells, B-cell-depleted T cells, or PBMCs. Deeply sampled blood TCRbeta repertoires from subjects exposed to, actively infected with, or recovered from COVID-19 were included in the dataset. The repertoires were released in a freely available public database intended as a resource for research on the immune response to SARS-CoV-2. The samples were drawn from the first 160 participants of the ongoing ImmuneRACE study and from 1,254 subjects provided by 6 global collaborators. Nearly every sample came with metadata listing a de-identified subject ID, COVID-19 status, age in years and sex. Where available, HLA class I and class II types were taken from metadata supplied by the sample provider and were not determined by assay-based typing. The study at large found these results: How much clinical and demographic metadata was included differed by source and by participant, and the metadata was provided uncurated.

CDR1 and CDR2 are drawn from the germline V gene: SGDLS, YYNGEE. Deletion took 6 bases off V and 6 bases off J, with a span of 17 bases between the germline ends. The CDR3 runs 14 residues from the cysteine to the phenylalanine. CDR3 DNA only is kept here, 42 bases in frame from base 1. The rearranged segments are TRBV9 and TRBJ2-3, with TRBD2 tentatively as D gene (5 bases match). This TCR was recovered from a man aged 35 to 55 with acute or convalescent COVID-19. Sequenced: peripheral blood. The bases are TGTGCCAGCACCCCTAGCCTGATCGCGGATACGCAGTATTTT. Protein translation: CASTPSLIADTQYF. Outside the CDR3, residues come from the reference TRBV9 and TRBJ2-3 proteins, so the full variable domain is: DSGVTQTPKHLITATGQRVTLRCSPRSGDLSVYWYQQSLDQGLQFLIQYYNGEERAKGNILERFSAQQFPDLHSELNLSSLELGDSALYFCASTPSLIADTQYFGPGTRLTVL.